The 10 T cell receptor beta chains below all came from one sample that was sequenced in a study of blood T cell repertoires in COVID-19. The table came from immunoSEQ multiplex PCR; TCRdb's copy has only in-frame clones and leaves some out. Of about 240,000 clones in the sample, around 88% are singletons; the top ten hold 3.3%. Sequenced sample: PBMCs or T cells enriched from blood (not recorded which). The receptors were sampled from a woman in her thirties or forties with acute COVID-19.

This chain joins TRBV2 and TRBJ2-7, with TRBD1 identical over 7 bases. With V trimmed by 4 bases and J by 0 bases, 0 bases remained unmatched. Germline CDR1 and CDR2: SNHLY and FYNNEI. The CDR3 is 13 residues long. In DNA, the CDR3 is TGTGCCAGCAGTGGGACAGGCTCCTACGAGCAGTACTTC. It encodes CASSGTGSYEQYF.

The chain combines TRBV24-1 with TRBJ2-1, with 9 positions matching TRBD2. This CDR3 has 16 residues. Germline V lookup: CDR1 KGHDR, CDR2 SFDVKD. Trimming removed 1 base from V and 5 bases from J; junction bases left unmatched: 5. The CDR3, as DNA: TGTGCCACCAGTGATTTTGCGGGAGGGTACGACAATGAGCAGTTCTTC. This sequence encodes CATSDFAGGYDNEQFF.

This sequence joins TRBV5-1 and TRBJ1-1; D is perhaps TRBD1 (6 bases). The CDR3 runs 14 residues. Germline-derived CDR1 and CDR2 are SGHRS and YFSETQ. Trimming removed 2 bases from V and 5 bases from J, with 13 bases in between. The CDR3 sequence: CASSLTGSGTEAFF. DNA for the CDR3: TGCGCCAGCAGCTTAACAGGGTCGGGTACTGAAGCTTTCTTT.

CDR3 DNA sequence: TGTGCCACCTCGCGGGAGGTCCCAGATACGCAGTATTTT. Translated: CATSREVPDTQYF. The V gene is TRBV15, the J gene TRBJ2-3; TRBD2 matches at 8 bases. Germline assignment: CDR1 LNHNV and CDR2 YYDKDF (reference sequence). V lost 8 bases, J lost 4 bases, and 5 bases stayed unmatched. The CDR3 spans 13 residues.

The chain has TRBV4-2 and TRBJ2-3; perhaps TRBD2 as D (6 bases). Germline assignment: CDR1 LGHNA and CDR2 YNFKEQ. There are 13 residues in the CDR3. The V end lost 0 bases, the J end lost 6 bases, and 7 bases lay between the germline ends. CDR3 protein: CASSQDAGDTQYF. The CDR3 coding sequence is TGTGCCAGCAGCCAAGATGCGGGGGATACGCAGTATTTT.

This chain uses TRBV4-1 with TRBJ2-7, with 8 bases matching TRBD2. CDR1 is MGHRA, CDR2 YSYEKL, per germline. Losses at the gene ends were 4 bases for V and 9 bases for J; bases not matched to a gene: 8. This CDR3 has 13 residues. In nucleotides, the CDR3 is TGCGCCAGCAGCCGAGAGCGGGAGCATGTGCAGTACTTC. This sequence encodes CASSREREHVQYF.

With respect to this clone: The same CDR3 also results from other DNA sequences found in this sample. The chain joins TRBV11-3 to TRBJ1-2; D unclear. The CDR3 is 15 amino acids. Looked up from germline, CDR1 is SGHNT and CDR2 is YENEEA. Trimming removed 3 bases from V and 0 bases from J, with 11 bases in between. CDR3: CASSLAPPTNYGYTF. For the CDR3, the DNA is TGTGCCAGCAGCTTGGCCCCCCCCACTAACTATGGCTACACCTTC.

The chain links TRBV19 to TRBJ2-2; TRBD1 aligns across 7 bases. Germline CDR1 and CDR2: LNHDA and SQIVND (reference sequence). The CDR3 contains 15 residues. With 4 bases clipped from V and 0 bases from J, the junction kept 2 bases outside the gene matches. The CDR3 DNA sequence: TGTGCCAGTAGTAGGGACAGCGCGAACACCGGGGAGCTGTTTTTT. Protein sequence: CASSRDSANTGELFF.

The rearrangement uses TRBV6-6 and TRBJ1-3, with D maybe TRBD1 (6 bases). V dropped 6 bases and J dropped 0 bases, with 12 bases sitting between them. The CDR3 contains 15 residues. Germline V CDR1 and CDR2: MNHNY, SVGAGI (reference sequence). The CDR3 DNA follows: TGTGCCAGCAGGACAGGTTCACTCTCTGGAAACACCATATATTTT. This translates into CASRTGSLSGNTIYF.

The chain uses TRBV6-2 or TRBV6-3 and TRBJ2-5; 7 nucleotides agree with TRBD1. CDR1 is MNHEY and CDR2 is SVGEGT in the germline V gene. With 5 bases clipped from V and 5 bases from J, the junction kept 8 bases outside the gene matches. The CDR3 consists of 14 residues. For the CDR3, the DNA is TGTGCCAGCAGTAAACAGGGGATTCAGGAGACCCAGTACTTC. Its translation: CASSKQGIQETQYF.